The 20 T cell receptor beta chains reported below all come from one sample, sequenced in a study of PD-1 blockade in classical Hodgkin lymphoma (TCRdb year 2020). The time point label here, explained by the study, means: cycle 2 day 1 (C2D1) of nivolumab. Every trial patient had relapsed following autologous stem cell transplantation, and prior brentuximab vedotin exposure was what differed among cohorts A, B and C. Library preparation used the immunoSEQ multiplex PCR assay. TCRdb's version of the immuneACCESS table is confined to in-frame rearrangements and falls short of the full clone set. An unresolved V gene accounts for under half of the shortfall where checked; the remainder is of unknown origin. This sample comprises more than 90,000 clones, more than 85% of them detected only once. Jointly, the top ten make up about 6.4% of the sample. The starting material was peripheral blood mononuclear cells (PBMCs), obtained before the second cycle of nivolumab. The receptors were sampled from a human donor with classical Hodgkin lymphoma.

V usage is TRBV7-2 and J usage is TRBJ2-5, with D uncertain. The V gene's germline CDR1 is SGHTA and CDR2 FQGNSA. The germline V and J ends were trimmed by 5 bases and 1 base, with 8 bases remaining between them. The CDR3 sequence is 13 residues long. This CDR3 reads CASSLSVQETQYF. In DNA, the CDR3 is TGTGCCAGCAGCCTGTCAGTCCAAGAGACCCAGTACTTC. The full variable domain, in which reference TRBV7-2 and TRBJ2-5 provide the parts outside the CDR3, is GAGVSQSPSNKVTEKGKDVELRCDPISGHTALYWYRQSLGQGLEFLIYFQGNSAPDKSGLPSDRFSAERTGGSVSTLTIQRTQQEDSAVYLCASSLSVQETQYFGPGTRLLVL.

The chain couples TRBV7-9 to TRBJ1-2; 8 bases map to TRBD1. The ends lost 4 bases at V and 7 bases at J; junction bases unmatched: 11. Germline V gene sequence: CDR1 SEHNR, CDR2 FQNEAQ (reference sequence). This CDR3 is built from 15 residues. CDR3 loop: CASSWSSGQGLGYTF. The CDR3 DNA sequence: TGTGCCAGCAGCTGGTCCAGCGGACAGGGCCTTGGCTACACCTTC.

The chain links TRBV29-1 to TRBJ2-5; maybe TRBD1 (6 bases). V was shortened by 6 bases and J by 4 bases, with 18 bases between the two germline ends. This CDR3 is 14 amino acids long. The V gene's germline CDR1 is SQVTM and CDR2 ANQGSEA. The CDR3 sequence: CSVPVGRGGETQYF. The CDR3 region has the DNA TGCAGCGTGCCCGTGGGCAGGGGCGGAGAGACCCAGTACTTC.

The chain has TRBV19 and TRBJ1-1, with D maybe TRBD1 (5 bases). CDR3 length equals 15 residues. Trimming cost V 6 bases and J 2 bases, with 16 bases left between them. CDR1 LNHDA and CDR2 SQIVND come from the germline V gene (reference sequence). CDR3 in amino acids: CASRPSGIGNTEAFF. In DNA, the CDR3 is TGTGCCAGTAGACCATCAGGGATTGGCAACACTGAAGCTTTCTTT.

V usage is TRBV28 and J usage is TRBJ2-1, with 10 positions matching TRBD2. V shed 5 bases, J shed 1 base, and the junction held 17 bases outside the gene matches. This CDR3 has 20 residues. CDR1 and CDR2 from the germline V gene are MDHEN and SYDVKM. The CDR3 DNA follows: TGTGCCAGCAGTATGATAGGACTAGCGGCCTCGGGGGCGTCCTACAATGAGCAGTTCTTC. This translates into CASSMIGLAASGASYNEQFF.

This rearrangement joins TRBV18 to TRBJ1-4, with D hard to call. CDR3 length: 15 amino acids. Deletions cut 5 bases from V and 0 bases from J, with 10 bases between. Germline V gene lookup returns CDR1 KGHSH and CDR2 LQKENI. In DNA, the CDR3 is TGTGCCAGCTCAGCATCAGCAACAACTAATGAAAAACTGTTTTTT. Amino acids: CASSASATTNEKLFF.

This clone was seen a few times. The chain links TRBV5-1 to TRBJ2-2, with D possibly matching TRBD1 (5 bases). The CDR3 sequence is 16 residues long. The germline CDR1 and CDR2 sequences are SGHRS and YFSETQ. V gave up 3 bases and J gave up 4 bases, with 16 bases separating them. The CDR3 nucleotides read TGCGCCAGCAGCTCCACCTTTGCTACAGGCACCGGGGAGCTGTTTTTT. Amino acid sequence: CASSSTFATGTGELFF.

The chain links TRBV2 to TRBJ1-5, with 7 bases aligning to TRBD1. Losses at the gene ends were 8 bases for V and 4 bases for J; bases not matched to a gene: 11. Germline CDR1 reads SNHLY; CDR2 reads FYNNEI. This CDR3 is built from 15 residues. DNA for the CDR3: TGTGCCAGCGTCTTAGGGACAGCGACTAATCAGCCCCAGCATTTT. As protein: CASVLGTATNQPQHF.

The chain uses TRBV7-2 and TRBJ1-2; D uncertain. The germline V and J ends were trimmed by 7 bases and 5 bases, with 14 bases remaining between them. The CDR3 has 13 residues. Germline V gene lookup returns CDR1 SGHTA and CDR2 FQGNSA. The CDR3 loop is CASNLPVEYGYTF. The CDR3 DNA reads TGTGCCAGCAACCTCCCGGTCGAGTATGGCTACACCTTC.

The gene calls are TRBV5-1 and TRBJ2-7; 8 bases match TRBD2. The CDR3 runs 17 residues. Germline assignment: CDR1 SGHRS and CDR2 YFSETQ. V shed 0 bases and J 0 bases; nucleotides not matched to a gene: 8. The CDR3 loop reads CASSLVGSGGYSYEQYF. Written as DNA, the CDR3 is TGCGCCAGCAGCTTGGTGGGAAGCGGGGGTTACTCCTACGAGCAGTACTTC. The variable domain in full, completed from reference TRBV5-1 and TRBJ2-7, reads KAGVTQTPRYLIKTRGQQVTLSCSPISGHRSVSWYQQTPGQGLQFLFEYFSETQRNKGNFPGRFSGRQFSNSRSEMNVSTLELGDSALYLCASSLVGSGGYSYEQYFGPGTRLTVT.

The chain uses TRBV30 and TRBJ1-2; D is perhaps TRBD1 (6 bases). The CDR3 length is 14 residues. Germline V CDR1 and CDR2: GTSNPN, SVGIG (reference sequence). V lost 2 bases and J 5 bases, leaving 15 bases between the germline ends. CDR3 sequence: CAWSPGGGWYGYTF. CDR3 DNA sequence: TGTGCCTGGAGTCCGGGAGGGGGATGGTATGGCTACACCTTC.

The chain carries TRBV7-9 and TRBJ1-5; D call uncertain. The CDR3 is 15 amino acids. The ends were cut back, 5 bases at V and 0 bases at J, with 11 bases in the middle. From germline, CDR1 is SEHNR and CDR2 FQNEAQ (reference sequence). This CDR3 is CASSPPGSSNQPQHF. CDR3 nucleotides: TGTGCCAGCAGCCCACCCGGGAGTAGCAATCAGCCCCAGCATTTT.

The rearrangement links TRBV6-5 to TRBJ2-7; D ambiguous. V dropped 4 bases and J dropped 1 base, with 11 bases sitting between them. Germline V gene sequence: CDR1 MNHEY, CDR2 SVGAGI. There are 14 residues in the CDR3. CDR3 loop: CASSSTGFSYEQYF. CDR3 in DNA: TGTGCCAGCAGTTCGACCGGGTTTTCCTACGAGCAGTACTTC.

This chain connects TRBV4-3 to TRBJ1-5, with 9 bases identical to TRBD1. V was clipped by 2 bases and J by 7 bases; unmatched bases: 6. Germline V gene sequence: CDR1 LGHNA, CDR2 YSLEER. This CDR3 is 15 amino acids long. CDR3 sequence reads: CASSQMTGGSQPQHF. CDR3 DNA: TGCGCCAGCAGCCAAATGACAGGGGGATCACAGCCCCAGCATTTT.

The V and J genes are TRBV19 and TRBJ2-1; D perhaps matches TRBD2 (6 bases). Deletions cut 0 bases from V and 7 bases from J, with 19 bases between. Germline values: CDR1 LNHDA, CDR2 SQIVND (reference sequence). This CDR3 has 17 amino acids. Here the CDR3 reads CASSIDLWGVGRNEQFF. DNA for the CDR3: TGTGCCAGTAGTATAGATCTATGGGGGGTAGGGAGGAATGAGCAGTTCTTC.

The V gene is TRBV7-2, the J gene TRBJ2-4, with 7 bases that match TRBD1. The germline V gene encodes CDR1 SGHTA and CDR2 FQGNSA. Losses at the gene ends were 4 bases for V and 1 base for J; bases not matched to a gene: 13. The CDR3 totals 18 residues. The CDR3 DNA sequence: TGTGCCAGCAGCTCCCCGAACGACAGGGTAGGGGCCAAAAACATTCAGTACTTC. Protein sequence: CASSSPNDRVGAKNIQYF.

The rearrangement uses TRBV7-8 and TRBJ2-7; D is ambiguous. V lost 1 base and J lost 4, with 11 bases in between. The CDR3 extends over 14 amino acids. Germline-derived CDR1 and CDR2 are SGHVS and FQNEAQ. The CDR3 sequence: CASSLVTSGYEQYF. The CDR3 DNA reads as TGTGCCAGCAGCTTAGTTACCTCGGGTTACGAGCAGTACTTC.

The rearrangement joins TRBV29-1 to TRBJ1-4; D is perhaps TRBD1 (6 bases). V was shortened by 1 base and J by 4 bases, with 13 bases between the two germline ends. The germline V gene encodes CDR1 SQVTM and CDR2 ANQGSEA. The CDR3 runs to 15 residues. In DNA form, the CDR3 reads TGCAGCGTTGAAGGTTTTAAGGGGGATAATGAAAAACTGTTTTTT. Translating gives CSVEGFKGDNEKLFF. Supplemented by reference TRBV29-1 and TRBJ1-4, the full variable domain reads SAVISQKPSRDICQRGTSLTIQCQVDSQVTMMFWYRQQPGQSLTLIATANQGSEATYESGFVIDKFPISRPNLTFSTLTVSNMSPEDSSIYLCSVEGFKGDNEKLFFGSGTQLSVL.

The chain uses TRBV28 and TRBJ2-5, with 11 bases fitting TRBD1. Germline-derived CDR1 and CDR2 are MDHEN and SYDVKM. The CDR3 extends over 16 amino acids. V gave up 3 bases and J gave up 2 bases; unmatched junction bases: 5. The DNA of the CDR3 is TGTGCCAGCAGTTTCGTCTGGGACAGGGGGCAAGAGACCCAGTACTTC. Protein product: CASSFVWDRGQETQYF.

The chain links TRBV6-5 to TRBJ1-3; D might be TRBD1 (5 bases). Trimming left V 6 bases short and J 8 bases short, with 17 bases between. The CDR3 loop spans 14 amino acids. CDR1 and CDR2 from the germline V gene are MNHEY and SVGAGI. The CDR3 nucleotides are TGTGCCAGCAGAACCGGGCTGGGGGACCACACCATATATTTT. As protein: CASRTGLGDHTIYF.